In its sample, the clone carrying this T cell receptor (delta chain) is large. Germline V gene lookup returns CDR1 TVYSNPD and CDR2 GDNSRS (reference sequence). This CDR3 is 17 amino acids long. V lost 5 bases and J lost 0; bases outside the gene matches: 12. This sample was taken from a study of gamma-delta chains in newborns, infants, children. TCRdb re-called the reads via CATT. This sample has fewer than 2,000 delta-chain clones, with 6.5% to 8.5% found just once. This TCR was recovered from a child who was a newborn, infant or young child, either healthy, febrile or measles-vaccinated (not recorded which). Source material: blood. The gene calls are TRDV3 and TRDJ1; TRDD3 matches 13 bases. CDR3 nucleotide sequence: TGTGCCGTAGGGGCATACTGGGGGATACGGGACACCGATAAACTCATCTTT. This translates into CAVGAYWGIRDTDKLIF.